The source of this T cell receptor (beta chain) is a study of T cell clones after liver transplantation. This clone showed up just once. Sequencing was performed with immunoSEQ multiplex PCR; in TCRdb, only in-frame clones are kept and a portion is missing. The sample shows 8,000 to 10,000 clones, about 72% of them seen only once. The CDR3 runs 14 residues. The germline V gene encodes CDR1 SGDLS and CDR2 YYNGEE. J lost 2 bases, V lost 2 bases, and 3 bases had no gene match. The source was CD8+ T cells from blood, collected at the approximately 16-month timepoint. The chain recombines TRBV9 with TRBJ2-5; 7 bases align to TRBD1. The TCR comes from a human patient who received a liver transplant. The graft donor may have given rise to some T cells. The CDR3 is CASSVGQSQETQYF. The CDR3 DNA reads as TGTGCCAGCAGCGTGGGACAGTCACAAGAGACCCAGTACTTC.